The 7 T cell receptor beta chains presented below share a single source sample, sequenced in a study of human T cells and chemical hapten exposure. TCRdb fed the RACE reads into MiXCR, producing one record per CDR3 protein. Among approximately 100,000 distinct CDR3 sequences, approximately 9.9% were seen once, and the ten largest hold roughly 3.5%. As for time point: pre-sensitization, week 0. Treatment denoted: therapeutic diphenylcyclopropenone sensitization with weekly scalp DPC. The material was whole blood, obtained in connection with sensitization to the hapten diphenylcyclopropenone (DPC). All receptors derive from a middle-aged woman with alopecia areata. Some clones in this sample may be carry-over from other donors' samples.

The J gene is TRBJ2-1, the V gene TRBV7-9; 8 positions agree with TRBD1. From germline, CDR1 is SEHNR and CDR2 FQNEAQ (reference sequence). This CDR3 contains 14 residues. Unmatched junction bases numbered 9, after V lost 5 bases and J lost 9 bases. The CDR3 DNA sequence: TGTGCCAGCAGCCACAATGGACAGGGAGGTGAGCAGTTCTTC. Residues: CASSHNGQGGEQFF.

This clonotype appeared many times. The chain couples TRBV5-8 to TRBJ1-5; 9 nucleotides match TRBD1. The CDR3 has 16 residues. The V gene end was trimmed by 4 bases and the J gene end by 4 bases; junction bases not matched to a gene: 9. Germline V gene sequence: CDR1 SGHTS, CDR2 YDEGEE. DNA of the CDR3: TGTGCCAGCAGCATACTGGGGACAGGGCGAAATCAGCCCCAGCATTTT. Encoded protein: CASSILGTGRNQPQHF.

The chain employs TRBV7-2 and TRBJ2-6; D not resolved. V was clipped by 3 bases and J by 4 bases, with 10 bases between them. CDR1 is SGHTA and CDR2 is FQGNSA in the germline V gene. The CDR3 contains 15 residues. In DNA, the CDR3 is TGTGCCAGCAGCTTTTCCGGGTCGGGGGCCAACGTCCTGACTTTC. It is translated as CASSFSGSGANVLTF.

In DNA, the CDR3 is TGTGCCAGCAGCCCAGGGGGGCAGGCTGGTAGCACAGATACGCAGTATTTT. Its protein is CASSPGGQAGSTDTQYF. This chain joins TRBV7-9 and TRBJ2-3; weak D call: TRBD1 (7 bases). In germline, CDR1 is SEHNR, CDR2 FQNEAQ (reference sequence). This CDR3 has 17 amino acids. Trimming left V 5 bases short and J 0 bases short, with 18 bases between. Full variable domain (remainder filled in from reference TRBV7-9 and TRBJ2-3): DTGVSQNPRHKITKRGQNVTFRCDPISEHNRLYWYRQTLGQGPEFLTYFQNEAQLEKSRLLSDRFSAERPKGSFSTLEIQRTEQGDSAMYLCASSPGGQAGSTDTQYFGPGTRLTVL.

As concerns this clonotype: A junction end diverges from the germline sequence, so it may reflect a read error. The chain joins TRBV7-6 to TRBJ1-6; D remains ambiguous. Germline assignment: CDR1 SGHVS and CDR2 FNYEAQ. CDR3 length: 18 amino acids. The CDR3 sequence is CASSQALLGPINNSPLHF. CDR3 DNA sequence: TGTGCCAGCAGCCAAGCCTTACTTGGGCCCATAAATAATTCACCCCTCCATTTT.

This clonotype was found a few times. The chain combines TRBV19 with TRBJ2-2, with 8 bases lining up with TRBD1. J was trimmed by 3 bases and V by 9 bases; bases with no gene match: 6. This CDR3 contains 14 residues. The germline gives CDR1 LNHDA, CDR2 SQIVND (reference sequence). CDR3 bases: TGTGCCAGCACGGGACAGGAGTACACCGGGGAGCTGTTTTTT. This translates into CASTGQEYTGELFF.

Ten or more counts support this clonotype. This chain joins TRBV12-3 or TRBV12-4 and TRBJ2-2; D unclear. The CDR3 contains 14 residues. V lost 3 bases and J lost 3, with 8 bases in between. The CDR3 DNA reads as TGTGCCAGCAGTTTCCCGACATACACCGGGGAGCTGTTTTTT. This translates into CASSFPTYTGELFF.